This TCR beta chain was retrieved from a study of blood T cell repertoires in COVID-19. Across the whole study: Both acute and convalescent COVID-19 samples were obtained from the United States, Italy and Spain. The analysed material was cDNA or gDNA that came from T cells, B-cell-depleted T cells, or PBMCs.

Sequenced by immunoSEQ multiplex PCR; TCRdb stores in-frame clones only, minus some. The sample has around 80,000 clones; approximately 82% are singletons. CDR3 length: 13 residues. J gave up 7 bases and V 3 bases, and 5 bases lay outside the gene matches. The germline gives CDR1 SGHKS, CDR2 YYEKEE (reference sequence). This clonotype originated in a man in his sixties with acute or convalescent COVID-19. This rearrangement joins TRBV5-5 to TRBJ1-2; 8 bases are shared with TRBD1. The sample taken for sequencing was peripheral blood. The CDR3 DNA sequence: TGTGCCAGCAGCTCGGACAGGGTCTTTGGCTACACCTTC. This sequence encodes CASSSDRVFGYTF. The variable domain in full, completed from reference TRBV5-5 and TRBJ1-2, reads DAGVTQSPTHLIKTRGQQVTLRCSPISGHKSVSWYQQVLGQGPQFIFQYYEKEERGRGNFPDRFSARQFPNYSSELNVNALLLGDSALYLCASSSDRVFGYTFGSGTRLTVV.